This note documents a single T cell receptor (beta chain) sequence. Its target is not known. A single record per CDR3 protein comes from TCRdb applying MiXCR to the 5' RACE reads. The table lists hundreds of thousands of distinct CDR3 sequences, less than 10% of them singletons, with about 0.98% in the top ten. Losses at the gene ends were 4 bases for V and 5 bases for J; bases not matched to a gene: 7. The CDR3 consists of 15 residues. Germline values: CDR1 LGHDT, CDR2 YNNKEL (reference sequence). This sample is part of a study of identical twins. Whole-study findings and limits: With abundant cord blood beta clonotypes, insertions were fewer; memory repertoires showed no such pattern.

This sample was shared with a second study, whose subject was yellow fever vaccine responses in identical twins.

The receptor was isolated from a woman aged 18-35 years in good health. Sequencing was done on a sample of PBMCs. The rearrangement uses TRBV3-1 and TRBJ2-3; TRBD1 matches at 9 bases. Here the CDR3 reads CASSLTGGYEDTQYF. CDR3 DNA: TGTGCCAGCAGCCTGACAGGGGGTTACGAAGATACGCAGTATTTT.